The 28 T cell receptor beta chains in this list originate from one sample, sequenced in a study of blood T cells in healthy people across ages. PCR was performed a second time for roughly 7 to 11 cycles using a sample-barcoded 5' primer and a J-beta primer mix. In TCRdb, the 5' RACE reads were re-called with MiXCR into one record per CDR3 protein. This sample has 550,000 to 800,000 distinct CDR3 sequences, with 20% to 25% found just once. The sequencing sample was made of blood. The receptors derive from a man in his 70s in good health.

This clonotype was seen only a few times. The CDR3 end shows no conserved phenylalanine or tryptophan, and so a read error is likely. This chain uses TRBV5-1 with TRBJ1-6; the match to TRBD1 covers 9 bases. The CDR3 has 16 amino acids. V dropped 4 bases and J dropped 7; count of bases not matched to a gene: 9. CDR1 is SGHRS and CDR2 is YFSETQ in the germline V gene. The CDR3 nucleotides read TGCGCCAGCAGCGATCTACCGGGACAGGGAAATTCACCCCTCCACTTG. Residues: CASSDLPGQGNSPLHL.

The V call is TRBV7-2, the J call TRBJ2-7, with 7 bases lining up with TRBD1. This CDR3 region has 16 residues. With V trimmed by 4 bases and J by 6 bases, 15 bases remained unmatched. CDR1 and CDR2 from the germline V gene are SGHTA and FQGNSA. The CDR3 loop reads CASSSGRQGSSGEQYF. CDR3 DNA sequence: TGTGCCAGCAGCTCCGGAAGACAGGGAAGTTCGGGCGAGCAGTACTTC.

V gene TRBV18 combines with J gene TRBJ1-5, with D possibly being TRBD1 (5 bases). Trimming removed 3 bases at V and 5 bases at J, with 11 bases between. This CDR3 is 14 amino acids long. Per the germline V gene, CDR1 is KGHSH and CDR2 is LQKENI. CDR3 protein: CASSPGGTDQPQHF. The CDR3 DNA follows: TGTGCCAGCTCACCGGGTGGGACTGATCAGCCCCAGCATTTT.

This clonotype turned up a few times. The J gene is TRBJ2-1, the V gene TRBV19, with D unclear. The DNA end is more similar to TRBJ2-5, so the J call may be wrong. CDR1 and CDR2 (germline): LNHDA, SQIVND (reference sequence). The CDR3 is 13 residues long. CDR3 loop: CASSIVPEETQYF. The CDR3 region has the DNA TGTGCCAGTAGTATAGTCCCCGAGGAGACCCAGTACTTC.

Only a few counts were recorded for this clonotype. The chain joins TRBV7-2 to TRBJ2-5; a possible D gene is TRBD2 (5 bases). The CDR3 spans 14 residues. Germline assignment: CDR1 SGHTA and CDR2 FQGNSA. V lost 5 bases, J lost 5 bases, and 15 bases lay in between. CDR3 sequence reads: CASSPERLTETQYF. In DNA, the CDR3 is TGTGCCAGCAGCCCAGAACGACTAACGGAGACCCAGTACTTC.

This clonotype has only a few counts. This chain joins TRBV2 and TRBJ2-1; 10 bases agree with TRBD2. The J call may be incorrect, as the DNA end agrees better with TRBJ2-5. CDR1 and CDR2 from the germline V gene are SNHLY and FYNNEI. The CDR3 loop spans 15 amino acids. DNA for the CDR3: TGTGCCAGCAGTGAAGCGTCTAGCGGGAGAGAGACCCAGTACTTC. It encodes CASSEASSGRETQYF.

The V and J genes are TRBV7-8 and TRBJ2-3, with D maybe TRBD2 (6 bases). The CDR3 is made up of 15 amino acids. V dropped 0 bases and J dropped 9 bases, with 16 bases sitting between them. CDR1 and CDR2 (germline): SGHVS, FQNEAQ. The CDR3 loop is CASSLAIASVYTQYF. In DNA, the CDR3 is TGTGCCAGCAGCTTAGCAATAGCTAGCGTTTACACGCAGTATTTT.

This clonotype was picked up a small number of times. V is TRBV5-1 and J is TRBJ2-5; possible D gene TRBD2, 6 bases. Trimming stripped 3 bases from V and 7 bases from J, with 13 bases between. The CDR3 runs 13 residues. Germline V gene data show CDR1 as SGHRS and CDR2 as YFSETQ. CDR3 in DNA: TGCGCCAGCAGCTCGGAGGGGCTCCGGACCCAGTACTTC. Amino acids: CASSSEGLRTQYF.

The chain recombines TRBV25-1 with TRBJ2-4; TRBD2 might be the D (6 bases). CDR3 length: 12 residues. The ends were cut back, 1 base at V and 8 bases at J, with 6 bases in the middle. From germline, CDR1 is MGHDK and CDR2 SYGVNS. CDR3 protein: CASSEWGDIQYF. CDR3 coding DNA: TGTGCCAGCAGTGAATGGGGGGACATTCAGTACTTC.

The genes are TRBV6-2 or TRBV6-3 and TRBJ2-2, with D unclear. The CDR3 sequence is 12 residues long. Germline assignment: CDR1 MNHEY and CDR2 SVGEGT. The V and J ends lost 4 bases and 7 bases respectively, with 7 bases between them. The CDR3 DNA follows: TGTGCCAGCAGTTTTACTGTCGGGGAGCTGTTTTTT. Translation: CASSFTVGELFF.

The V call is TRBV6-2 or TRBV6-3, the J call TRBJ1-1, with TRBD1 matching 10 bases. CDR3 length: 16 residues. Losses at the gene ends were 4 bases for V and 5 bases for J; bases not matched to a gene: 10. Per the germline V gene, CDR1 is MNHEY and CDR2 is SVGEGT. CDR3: CASSSDRGLSGTEAFF. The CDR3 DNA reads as TGTGCCAGCAGTTCTGACAGGGGGCTCAGCGGAACTGAAGCTTTCTTT.

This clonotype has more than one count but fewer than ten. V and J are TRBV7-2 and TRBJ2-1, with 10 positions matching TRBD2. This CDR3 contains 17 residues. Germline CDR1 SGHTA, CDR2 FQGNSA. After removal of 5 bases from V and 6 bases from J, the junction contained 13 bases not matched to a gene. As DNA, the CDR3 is TGTGCCAGCAGCCCGCAACCTACTAGCGGGGAAGGCAATGAGCAGTTCTTC. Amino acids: CASSPQPTSGEGNEQFF.

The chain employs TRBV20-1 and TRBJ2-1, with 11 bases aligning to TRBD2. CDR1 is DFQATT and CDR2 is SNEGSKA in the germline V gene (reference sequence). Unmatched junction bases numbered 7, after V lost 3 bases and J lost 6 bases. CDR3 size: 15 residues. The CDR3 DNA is TGCAGTGCTAGCCGTCTAGCGGGAGGTTCCAATGAGCAGTTCTTC. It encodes CSASRLAGGSNEQFF.

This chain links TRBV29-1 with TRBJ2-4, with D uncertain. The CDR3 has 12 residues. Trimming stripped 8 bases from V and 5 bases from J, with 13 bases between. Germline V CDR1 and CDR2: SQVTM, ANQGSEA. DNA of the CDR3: TGCAGCACGGCCGGAGCTGAAAACATTCAGTACTTC. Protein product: CSTAGAENIQYF.

The CDR3 DNA follows: TGTGCCAGCAGAAGGACAGGGTTGTATGGCTACACCTTC. Encoded protein: CASRRTGLYGYTF. The chain combines TRBV6-5 with TRBJ1-2; 8 positions agree with TRBD1. With 6 bases clipped from V and 5 bases from J, the junction kept 5 bases outside the gene matches. The CDR3 runs to 13 residues. CDR1 and CDR2 (germline): MNHEY, SVGAGI.

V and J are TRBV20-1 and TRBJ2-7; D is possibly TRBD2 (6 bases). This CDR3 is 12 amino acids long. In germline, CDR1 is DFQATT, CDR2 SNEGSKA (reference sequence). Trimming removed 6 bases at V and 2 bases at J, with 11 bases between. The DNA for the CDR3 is TGCAGTGCAATCCGGGAGCCCTACGAGCAGTACTTC. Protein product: CSAIREPYEQYF.

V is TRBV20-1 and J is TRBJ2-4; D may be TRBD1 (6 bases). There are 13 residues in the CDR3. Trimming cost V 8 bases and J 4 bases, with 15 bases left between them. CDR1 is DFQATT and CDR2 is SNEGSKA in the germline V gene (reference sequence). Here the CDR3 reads CSTTQGNKNIQYF. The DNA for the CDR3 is TGCAGTACGACCCAGGGGAATAAAAACATTCAGTACTTC.

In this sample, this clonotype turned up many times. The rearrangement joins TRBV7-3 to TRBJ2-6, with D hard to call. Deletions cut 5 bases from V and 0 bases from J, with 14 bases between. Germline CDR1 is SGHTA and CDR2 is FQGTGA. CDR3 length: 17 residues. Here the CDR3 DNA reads TGTGCCAGCAGCCCCTACCCTATAATCTCTGGGGCCAACGTCCTGACTTTC. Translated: CASSPYPIISGANVLTF.

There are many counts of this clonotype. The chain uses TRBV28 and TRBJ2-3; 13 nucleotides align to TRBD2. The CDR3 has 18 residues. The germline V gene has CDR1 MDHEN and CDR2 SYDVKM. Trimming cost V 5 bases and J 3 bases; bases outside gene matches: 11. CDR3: CASSDTSGRDLVTDTQYF. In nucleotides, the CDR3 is TGTGCCAGCAGTGACACTAGCGGGAGGGATCTTGTGACAGATACGCAGTATTTT.

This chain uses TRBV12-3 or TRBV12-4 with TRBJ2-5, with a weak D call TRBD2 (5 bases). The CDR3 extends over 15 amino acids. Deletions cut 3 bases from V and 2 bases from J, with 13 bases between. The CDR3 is CASSFVGVGQETQYF. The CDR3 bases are TGTGCCAGCAGTTTCGTGGGAGTAGGGCAAGAGACCCAGTACTTC.

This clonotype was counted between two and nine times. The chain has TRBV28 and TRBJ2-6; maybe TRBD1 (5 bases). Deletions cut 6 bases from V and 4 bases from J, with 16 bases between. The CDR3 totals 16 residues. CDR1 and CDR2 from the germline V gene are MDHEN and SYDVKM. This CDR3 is CASSSPLDKGANVLTF. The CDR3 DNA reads TGTGCCAGCAGCTCCCCACTGGACAAAGGGGCCAACGTCCTGACTTTC.

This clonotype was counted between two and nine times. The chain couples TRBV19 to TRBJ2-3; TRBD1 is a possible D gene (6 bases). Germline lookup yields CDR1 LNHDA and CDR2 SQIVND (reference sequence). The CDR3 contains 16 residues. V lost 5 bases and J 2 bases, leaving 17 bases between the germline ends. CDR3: CASSFPGTPPTDTQYF. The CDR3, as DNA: TGTGCCAGTAGTTTCCCGGGGACACCTCCCACAGATACGCAGTATTTT.

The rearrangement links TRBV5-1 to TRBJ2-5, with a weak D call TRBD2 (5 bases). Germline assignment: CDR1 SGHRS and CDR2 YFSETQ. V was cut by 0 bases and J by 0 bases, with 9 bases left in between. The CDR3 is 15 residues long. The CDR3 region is CASSLATLDQETQYF. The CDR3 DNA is TGCGCCAGCAGCTTGGCAACACTAGACCAAGAGACCCAGTACTTC. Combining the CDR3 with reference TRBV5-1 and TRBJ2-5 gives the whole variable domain KAGVTQTPRYLIKTRGQQVTLSCSPISGHRSVSWYQQTPGQGLQFLFEYFSETQRNKGNFPGRFSGRQFSNSRSEMNVSTLELGDSALYLCASSLATLDQETQYFGPGTRLLVL.

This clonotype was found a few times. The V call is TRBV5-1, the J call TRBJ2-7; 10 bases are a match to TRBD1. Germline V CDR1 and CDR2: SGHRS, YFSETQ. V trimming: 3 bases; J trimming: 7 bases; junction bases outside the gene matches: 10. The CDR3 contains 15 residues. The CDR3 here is CASSYRQGASGEQYF. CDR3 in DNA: TGCGCCAGCAGCTATCGACAGGGGGCCTCTGGTGAGCAGTACTTC.

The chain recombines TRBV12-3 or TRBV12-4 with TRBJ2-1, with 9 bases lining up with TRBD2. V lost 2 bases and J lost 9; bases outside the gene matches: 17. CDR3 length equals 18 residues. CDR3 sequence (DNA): TGTGCCAGCAGTTTACGGGGTGTAGCGGGAGTATTGTTCATTGAGCAGTTCTTC. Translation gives CASSLRGVAGVLFIEQFF.

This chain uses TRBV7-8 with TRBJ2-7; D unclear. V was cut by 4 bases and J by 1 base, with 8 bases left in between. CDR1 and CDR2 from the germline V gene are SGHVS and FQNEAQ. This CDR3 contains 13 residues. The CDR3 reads CASSSYGSYEQYF. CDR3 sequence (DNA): TGTGCCAGCAGCTCATACGGATCCTACGAGCAGTACTTC.

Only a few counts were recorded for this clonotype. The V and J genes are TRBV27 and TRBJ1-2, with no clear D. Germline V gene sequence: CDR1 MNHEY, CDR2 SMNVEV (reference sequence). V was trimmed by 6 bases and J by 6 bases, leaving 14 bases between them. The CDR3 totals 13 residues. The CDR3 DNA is TGTGCCAGCAGGCCGGACGCCACCCATGGCTACACCTTC. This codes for CASRPDATHGYTF.

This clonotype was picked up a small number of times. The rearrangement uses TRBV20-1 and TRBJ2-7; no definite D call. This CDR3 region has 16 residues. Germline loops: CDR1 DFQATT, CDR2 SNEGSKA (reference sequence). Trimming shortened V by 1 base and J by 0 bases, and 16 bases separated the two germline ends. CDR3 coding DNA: TGCAGTGCTAGAGTTGGTCTAACCAGGAGCTCCTACGAGCAGTACTTC. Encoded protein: CSARVGLTRSSYEQYF.